The 15 T cell receptor beta chains listed next were all sequenced from one sample in a study of cytomegalovirus exposure and HLA in healthy donors (dated by TCRdb to about 2017). Libraries were built with the immunoSEQ multiplex PCR assay. The multiplex PCR relied on a mix of 60 forward primers for TCR Vbeta segments and 13 reverse primers for TCR Jbeta segments. TCRdb mirrors the immuneACCESS table, restricted to in-frame sequences. Some clones are absent from its copies; in checked studies, under half trace to an unresolved V gene, and the reason for the others is unknown. Recorded for this sample are some 160,000 clones; over 70% of them occurred a single time. Jointly, the top ten make up around 1.3% of the sample. The sample comprised PBMCs. Receptors were obtained from a woman aged 25 to 45 in good health and CMV-seronegative.

V usage is TRBV6-5 and J usage is TRBJ2-1; 10 nucleotides agree with TRBD1. The CDR3 contains 12 residues. Germline CDR1 is MNHEY and CDR2 is SVGAGI. The trim removed 6 bases at V and 15 bases at J, leaving 8 bases unmatched. CDR3: CASSKPGTGAFF. As DNA, the CDR3 is TGTGCCAGCAGCAAACCCGGGACAGGGGCGTTCTTC.

This chain links TRBV5-6 with TRBJ1-1, with a tentative D call TRBD1 (5 bases). The CDR3 runs to 16 residues. The V end was cut by 3 bases, the J end by 1 base, with 16 bases between. Germline V CDR1 and CDR2: SGHDT, YYEEEE. The CDR3, as DNA: TGTGCCAGCAGCTCTTTTCGGGGGAGCCAGAACACTGAAGCTTTCTTT. It yields the protein CASSSFRGSQNTEAFF.

Turning to this clone: Other DNA sequences in the sample encode the same CDR3. The gene calls are TRBV5-1 and TRBJ1-4, with D uncertain. The CDR3 extends over 14 amino acids. Between the trimmed V and J ends, which lost 0 bases and 4 bases, there was a span of 7 bases. Germline-derived CDR1 and CDR2 are SGHRS and YFSETQ. The CDR3 loop is CASSLGGGNEKLFF. DNA for the CDR3: TGCGCCAGCAGCTTGGGGGGAGGTAATGAAAAACTGTTTTTT.

This chain links TRBV5-5 with TRBJ1-6; 7 bases agree with TRBD1. CDR3 length: 15 amino acids. The J segment lost 8 bases and the V segment lost 4 bases, leaving 9 bases of the junction unmatched. Looked up from germline, CDR1 is SGHKS and CDR2 is YYEKEE (reference sequence). CDR3 DNA: TGTGCCAGCAGCAGCCGACAGGGCTCGGATTCACCCCTCCACTTT. This encodes CASSSRQGSDSPLHF.

The chain combines TRBV11-2 with TRBJ2-2, with D maybe TRBD1 (5 bases). Trimming took off 5 bases at V and 4 bases at J, with 20 bases between the two ends. Per the germline V gene, CDR1 is SGHAT and CDR2 is FQNNGV. The CDR3 runs 17 residues. CDR3 bases: TGTGCCAGCAGCCAGTACATAGGTCAGGGTACCACCGGGGAGCTGTTTTTT. It codes for CASSQYIGQGTTGELFF.

Points on this clone: The junction does not match germline at one end; this may be a read error. V gene TRBV28 combines with J gene TRBJ1-2; tentative D call: TRBD1 (5 bases). Germline loops: CDR1 MDHEN, CDR2 SYDVKM. The CDR3 length is 13 residues. The CDR3 DNA is TGTGCCAGCACTTTAGCGCAGGGCGGCGGCTACACCTTC. It codes for CASTLAQGGGYTF.

CDR3 coding DNA: TGTGCCAGCAGCTTAATAGGGGGGGCAGCGGAAGCTTTCTTT. Translating gives CASSLIGGAAEAFF. The genes are TRBV7-3 and TRBJ1-1; D possibly corresponds to TRBD1 (6 bases). CDR1 is SGHTA and CDR2 is FQGTGA in the germline V gene. Trimming removed 1 base at V and 8 bases at J, with 14 bases between. This CDR3 spans 14 amino acids.

The chain links TRBV19 to TRBJ1-6, with 9 positions matching TRBD1. CDR1 and CDR2 from the germline V gene are LNHDA and SQIVND (reference sequence). This CDR3 region has 15 residues. J was trimmed by 7 bases and V by 3 bases; bases with no gene match: 4. The CDR3 sequence: CASSMWDRENSPLHF. DNA for the CDR3: TGTGCCAGTAGTATGTGGGACAGGGAGAATTCACCCCTCCACTTT. The full variable domain, its missing parts supplied by reference TRBV19 and TRBJ1-6, is DGGITQSPKYLFRKEGQNVTLSCEQNLNHDAMYWYRQDPGQGLRLIYYSQIVNDFQKGDIAEGYSVSREKKESFPLTVTSAQKNPTAFYLCASSMWDRENSPLHFGNGTRLTVT.

The chain uses TRBV2 and TRBJ2-1; D is perhaps TRBD2 (5 bases). This CDR3 contains 11 residues. V dropped 6 bases and J dropped 6 bases, with 6 bases sitting between them. Germline values: CDR1 SNHLY, CDR2 FYNNEI. The CDR3 is CASRDFNEQFF. Here the CDR3 DNA reads TGTGCCAGCAGGGACTTCAATGAGCAGTTCTTC.

The rearrangement links TRBV7-8 to TRBJ2-7; TRBD2 aligns across 7 bases. The ends lost 5 bases at V and 6 bases at J; junction bases unmatched: 10. Germline V gene data show CDR1 as SGHVS and CDR2 as FQNEAQ. This CDR3 has 14 amino acids. CDR3 nucleotide sequence: TGTGCCAGCAGCGGGGGGGAGGGGTTCGGCGAGCAGTACTTC. Amino acid sequence: CASSGGEGFGEQYF.

The genes are TRBV15 and TRBJ2-5; TRBD1 might be the D (6 bases). The germline V and J ends were trimmed by 9 bases and 0 bases, with 11 bases remaining between them. The CDR3 length is 13 residues. Germline-derived CDR1 and CDR2 are LNHNV and YYDKDF (reference sequence). This CDR3 reads CATKDSNQETQYF. The CDR3 DNA follows: TGTGCCACAAAGGACAGTAACCAAGAGACCCAGTACTTC.

The chain links TRBV2 to TRBJ1-2; D might be TRBD1 (6 bases). Between the trimmed V and J ends, which lost 9 bases and 5 bases, there was a span of 13 bases. CDR3 size: 12 residues. Germline V gene sequence: CDR1 SNHLY, CDR2 FYNNEI. CDR3 region: CASNREPYGYTF. For the CDR3, the DNA is TGTGCCAGTAACAGGGAACCTTATGGCTACACCTTC. The full variable domain, rest sourced from reference TRBV2 and TRBJ1-2, is EPEVTQTPSHQVTQMGQEVILRCVPISNHLYFYWYRQILGQKVEFLVSFYNNEISEKSEIFDDQFSVERPDGSNFTLKIRSTKLEDSAMYFCASNREPYGYTFGSGTRLTVV.

V gene TRBV5-6 combines with J gene TRBJ1-1, with a tentative D call TRBD1 (6 bases). CDR3 length equals 15 residues. V was clipped by 1 base and J by 1 base, with 11 bases between them. Germline V gives CDR1 SGHDT, CDR2 YYEEEE. CDR3 sequence reads: CASSLWQGWNTEAFF. Written as DNA, the CDR3 is TGTGCCAGCAGCTTGTGGCAGGGGTGGAACACTGAAGCTTTCTTT.

This clone occurred a few times. The CDR3 region is CASRDREHEQYF. The CDR3 nucleotides read TGTGCCAGCCGGGACAGGGAACACGAGCAGTACTTC. V gene TRBV2 combines with J gene TRBJ2-7; 9 bases line up with TRBD1. Trimming cost V 8 bases and J 5 bases; bases outside gene matches: 4. This CDR3 is 12 amino acids long. Germline values: CDR1 SNHLY, CDR2 FYNNEI. Full variable domain (outside the CDR3, taken from reference TRBV2 and TRBJ2-7): EPEVTQTPSHQVTQMGQEVILRCVPISNHLYFYWYRQILGQKVEFLVSFYNNEISEKSEIFDDQFSVERPDGSNFTLKIRSTKLEDSAMYFCASRDREHEQYFGPGTRLTVT.

This clone was observed a single time. Here the CDR3 DNA reads TGTGCCTGGACCCGCGGGACAGGTTATGAGACCCAGTACTTC. This sequence encodes CAWTRGTGYETQYF. V gene TRBV30 combines with J gene TRBJ2-5, with 8 bases that match TRBD1. CDR3 size: 14 residues. Germline assignment: CDR1 GTSNPN and CDR2 SVGIG (reference sequence). Losses at the gene ends were 4 bases for V and 5 bases for J; bases not matched to a gene: 9.